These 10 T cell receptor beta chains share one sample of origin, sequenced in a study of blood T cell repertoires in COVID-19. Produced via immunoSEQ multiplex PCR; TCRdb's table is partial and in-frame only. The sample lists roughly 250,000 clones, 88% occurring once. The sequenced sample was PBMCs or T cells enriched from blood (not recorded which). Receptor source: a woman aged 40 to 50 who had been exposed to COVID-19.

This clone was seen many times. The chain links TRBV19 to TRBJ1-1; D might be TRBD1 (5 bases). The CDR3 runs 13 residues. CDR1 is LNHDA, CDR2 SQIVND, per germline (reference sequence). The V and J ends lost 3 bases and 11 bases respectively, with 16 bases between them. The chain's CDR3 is CASSISPTAGAFF. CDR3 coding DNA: TGTGCCAGTAGTATCTCCCCTACGGCAGGGGCTTTCTTT. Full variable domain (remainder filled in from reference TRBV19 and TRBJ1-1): DGGITQSPKYLFRKEGQNVTLSCEQNLNHDAMYWYRQDPGQGLRLIYYSQIVNDFQKGDIAEGYSVSREKKESFPLTVTSAQKNPTAFYLCASSISPTAGAFFGQGTRLTVV.

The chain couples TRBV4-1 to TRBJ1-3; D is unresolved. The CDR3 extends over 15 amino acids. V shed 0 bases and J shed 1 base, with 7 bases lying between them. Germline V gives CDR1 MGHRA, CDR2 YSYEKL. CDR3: CASSQEELSGNTIYF. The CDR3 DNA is TGCGCCAGCAGCCAAGAGGAGTTGTCTGGAAACACCATATATTTT.

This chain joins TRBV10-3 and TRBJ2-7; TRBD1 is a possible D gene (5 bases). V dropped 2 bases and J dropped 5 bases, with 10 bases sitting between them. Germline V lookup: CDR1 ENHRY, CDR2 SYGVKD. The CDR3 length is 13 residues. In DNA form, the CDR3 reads TGTGCCATCAGTGAGACAGGTTGGGACGAGCAGTACTTC. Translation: CAISETGWDEQYF.

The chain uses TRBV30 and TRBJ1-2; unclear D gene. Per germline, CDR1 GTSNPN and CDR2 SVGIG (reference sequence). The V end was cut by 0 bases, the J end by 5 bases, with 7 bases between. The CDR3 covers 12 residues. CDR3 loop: CAWSVRRYGYTF. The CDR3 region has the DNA TGTGCCTGGAGTGTACGGAGATATGGCTACACCTTC.

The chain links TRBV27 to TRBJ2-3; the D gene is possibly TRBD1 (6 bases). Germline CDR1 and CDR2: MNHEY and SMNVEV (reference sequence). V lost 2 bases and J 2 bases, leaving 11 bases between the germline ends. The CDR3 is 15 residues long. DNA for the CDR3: TGTGCCAGCAGTTTACTACAGGGTCTCACAGATACGCAGTATTTT. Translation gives CASSLLQGLTDTQYF.

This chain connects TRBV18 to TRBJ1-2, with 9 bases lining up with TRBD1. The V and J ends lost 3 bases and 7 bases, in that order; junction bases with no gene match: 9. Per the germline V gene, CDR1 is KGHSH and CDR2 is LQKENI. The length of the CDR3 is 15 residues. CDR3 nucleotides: TGTGCCAGCTCACCTGATTCACAGGGGGCCGGTGGCTACACCTTC. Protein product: CASSPDSQGAGGYTF.

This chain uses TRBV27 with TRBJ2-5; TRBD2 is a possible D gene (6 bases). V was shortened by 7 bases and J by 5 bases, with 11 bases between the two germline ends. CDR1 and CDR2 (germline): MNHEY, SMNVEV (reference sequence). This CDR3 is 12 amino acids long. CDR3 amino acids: CASKRVGETQYF. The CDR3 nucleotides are TGTGCCAGCAAGCGGGTTGGCGAGACCCAGTACTTC.

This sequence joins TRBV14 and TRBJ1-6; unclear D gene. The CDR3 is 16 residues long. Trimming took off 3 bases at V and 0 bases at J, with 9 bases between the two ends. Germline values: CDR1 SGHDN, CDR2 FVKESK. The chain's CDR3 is CASSQLESSYNSPLHF. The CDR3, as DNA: TGTGCCAGCAGCCAGCTGGAGAGCTCCTATAATTCACCCCTCCACTTT.

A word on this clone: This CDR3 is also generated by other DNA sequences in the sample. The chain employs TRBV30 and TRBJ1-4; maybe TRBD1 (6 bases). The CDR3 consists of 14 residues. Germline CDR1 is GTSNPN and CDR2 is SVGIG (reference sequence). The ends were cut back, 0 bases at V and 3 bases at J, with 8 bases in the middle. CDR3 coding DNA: TGTGCCTGGAGTGTAGGGGGAGCTAATGAAAAACTGTTTTTT. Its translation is CAWSVGGANEKLFF.

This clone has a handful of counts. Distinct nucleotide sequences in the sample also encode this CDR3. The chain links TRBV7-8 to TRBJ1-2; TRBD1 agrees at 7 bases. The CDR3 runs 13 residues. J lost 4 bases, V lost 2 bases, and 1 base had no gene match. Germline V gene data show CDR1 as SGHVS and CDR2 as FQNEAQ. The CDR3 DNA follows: TGTGCCAGCAGCTTAAGGACAGGCTATGGCTACACCTTC. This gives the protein CASSLRTGYGYTF.